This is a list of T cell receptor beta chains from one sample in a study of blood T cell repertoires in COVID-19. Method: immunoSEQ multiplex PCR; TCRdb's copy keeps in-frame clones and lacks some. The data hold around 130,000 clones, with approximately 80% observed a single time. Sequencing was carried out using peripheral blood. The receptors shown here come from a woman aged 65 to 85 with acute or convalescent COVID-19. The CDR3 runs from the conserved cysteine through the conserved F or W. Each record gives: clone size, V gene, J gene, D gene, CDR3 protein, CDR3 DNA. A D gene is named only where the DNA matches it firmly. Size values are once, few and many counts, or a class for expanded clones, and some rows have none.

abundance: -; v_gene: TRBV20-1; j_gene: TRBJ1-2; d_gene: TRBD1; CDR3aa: CSASPTGGYGYTF; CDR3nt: TGCAGTGCTAGTCCGACAGGGGGCTATGGCTACACCTTC
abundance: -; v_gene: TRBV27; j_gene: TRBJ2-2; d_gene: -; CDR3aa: CASSFAGPTRELFF; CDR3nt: TGTGCCAGCAGTTTCGCGGGCCCCACCCGGGAGCTGTTTTTT
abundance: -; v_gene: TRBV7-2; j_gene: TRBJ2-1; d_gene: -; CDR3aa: CASSPDSSSYNEQFF; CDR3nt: TGTGCCAGCAGCCCGGACAGTAGCTCCTACAATGAGCAGTTCTTC
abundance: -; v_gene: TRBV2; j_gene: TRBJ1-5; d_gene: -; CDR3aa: CASSDRLEGQPQHF; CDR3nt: TGTGCCAGCAGTGATCGGTTAGAGGGTCAGCCCCAGCATTTT
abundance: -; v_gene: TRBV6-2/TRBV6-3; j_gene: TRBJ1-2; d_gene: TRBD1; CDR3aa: CASSYDRGEGYTF; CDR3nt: TGTGCCAGCAGTTACGACAGGGGCGAAGGCTACACCTTC
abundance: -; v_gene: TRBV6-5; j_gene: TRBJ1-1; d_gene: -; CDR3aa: CASNVDRRNTEAFF; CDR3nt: TGTGCCAGCAATGTAGACAGGAGGAACACTGAAGCTTTCTTT
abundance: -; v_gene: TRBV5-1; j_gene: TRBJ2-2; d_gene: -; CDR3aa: CASSLGPGNTGELFF; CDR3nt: TGCGCCAGCAGCTTGGGTCCAGGGAACACCGGGGAGCTGTTTTTT
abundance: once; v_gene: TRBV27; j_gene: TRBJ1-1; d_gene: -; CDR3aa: CASSLGGAAQAEAFF; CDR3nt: TGTGCCAGCAGTTTAGGGGGGGCAGCCCAGGCTGAAGCTTTCTTT
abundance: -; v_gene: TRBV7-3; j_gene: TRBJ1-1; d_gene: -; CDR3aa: CASSLNPGQNTEAFF; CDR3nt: TGTGCCAGCAGCCTCAACCCGGGACAGAACACTGAAGCTTTCTTT
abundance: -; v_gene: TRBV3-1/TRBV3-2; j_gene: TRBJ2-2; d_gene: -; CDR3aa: CASTYRWFTGELFF; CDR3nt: TGTGCCAGCACTTATCGGTGGTTTACCGGGGAGCTGTTTTTT
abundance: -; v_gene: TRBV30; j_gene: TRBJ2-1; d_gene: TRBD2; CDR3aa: CAWSVAGGTNEQFF; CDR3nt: TGTGCCTGGAGTGTGGCGGGGGGCACAAATGAGCAGTTCTTC
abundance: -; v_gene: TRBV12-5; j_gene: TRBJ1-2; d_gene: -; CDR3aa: CASGKQGKSGYGYTF; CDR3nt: TGTGCTAGTGGAAAACAGGGAAAAAGCGGCTATGGCTACACCTTC
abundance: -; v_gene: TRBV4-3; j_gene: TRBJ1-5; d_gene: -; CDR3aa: CASSQGTVISPQHF; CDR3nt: TGCGCCAGCAGCCAAGGGACAGTCATCAGCCCCCAGCATTTT
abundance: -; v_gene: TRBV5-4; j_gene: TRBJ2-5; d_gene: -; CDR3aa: CASSLDLPETQYF; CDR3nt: TGTGCCAGCAGCTTGGATCTCCCGGAGACCCAGTACTTC
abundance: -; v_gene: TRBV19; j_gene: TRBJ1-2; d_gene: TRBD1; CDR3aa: CASSVGTGVLYGYTF; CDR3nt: TGTGCCAGTAGTGTCGGGACAGGGGTACTATATGGCTACACCTTC
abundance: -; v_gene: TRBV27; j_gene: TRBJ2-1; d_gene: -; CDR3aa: CASSLSFPGGTYNEQFF; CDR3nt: TGTGCCAGCAGTTTATCCTTTCCGGGGGGCACCTACAATGAGCAGTTCTTC
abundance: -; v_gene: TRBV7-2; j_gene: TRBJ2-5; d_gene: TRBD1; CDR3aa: CASSLDRGSQETQYF; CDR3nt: TGTGCCAGCAGCTTAGACAGGGGGTCCCAAGAGACCCAGTACTTC
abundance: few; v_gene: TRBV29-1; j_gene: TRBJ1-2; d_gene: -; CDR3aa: CSVCCGPPYGYTF; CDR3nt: TGCAGCGTTTGCTGCGGGCCGCCATATGGCTACACCTTC
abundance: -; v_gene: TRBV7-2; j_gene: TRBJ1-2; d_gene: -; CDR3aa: CASSREYGYTF; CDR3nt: TGTGCCAGCAGTCGAGAGTATGGCTACACCTTC
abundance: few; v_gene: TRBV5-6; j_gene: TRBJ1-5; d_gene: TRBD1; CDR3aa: CASSLGPQGDWGNQPQHF; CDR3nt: TGTGCCAGCAGCTTGGGGCCACAGGGGGACTGGGGGAATCAGCCCCAGCATTTT
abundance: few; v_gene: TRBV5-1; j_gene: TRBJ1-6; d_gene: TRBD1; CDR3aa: CASSSQGADSYNSPLHF; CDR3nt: TGCGCCAGCAGCTCACAGGGGGCGGATTCCTATAATTCACCCCTCCACTTT
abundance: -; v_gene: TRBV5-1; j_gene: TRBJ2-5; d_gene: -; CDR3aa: CASSLVGGGLGETQYF; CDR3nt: TGCGCCAGCAGCTTGGTCGGCGGAGGACTGGGAGAGACCCAGTACTTC
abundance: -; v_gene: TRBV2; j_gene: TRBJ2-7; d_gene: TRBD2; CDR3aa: CASSEPLAGKKYF; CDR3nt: TGTGCCAGCAGTGAGCCACTAGCGGGGAAAAAGTACTTC
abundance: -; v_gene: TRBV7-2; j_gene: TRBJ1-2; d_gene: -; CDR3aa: CASSLGREGYGYTF; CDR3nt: TGTGCCAGCAGCTTAGGCCGGGAGGGCTATGGCTACACCTTC
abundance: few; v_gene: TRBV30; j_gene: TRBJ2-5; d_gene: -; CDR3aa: CAWSHRRGETQYF; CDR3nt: TGTGCCTGGAGCCACAGACGAGGGGAGACCCAGTACTTC
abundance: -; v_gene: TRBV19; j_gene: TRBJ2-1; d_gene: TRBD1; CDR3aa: CASSIHRTGASYNEQFF; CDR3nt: TGTGCCAGTAGTATACACCGGACAGGCGCCTCCTACAATGAGCAGTTCTTC
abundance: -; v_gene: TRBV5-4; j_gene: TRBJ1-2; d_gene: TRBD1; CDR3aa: CASSFQGATNGYTF; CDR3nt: TGTGCCAGCAGCTTCCAGGGGGCAACTAATGGCTACACCTTC
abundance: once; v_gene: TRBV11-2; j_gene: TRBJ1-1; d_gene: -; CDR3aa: CASSTDSSRVEAFF; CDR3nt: TGTGCCAGCAGCACCGACAGTAGTAGGGTTGAAGCTTTCTTT
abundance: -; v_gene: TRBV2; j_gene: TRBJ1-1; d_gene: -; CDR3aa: CASSEEITRAEAFF; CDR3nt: TGTGCCAGCAGTGAAGAGATAACTCGCGCTGAAGCTTTCTTT
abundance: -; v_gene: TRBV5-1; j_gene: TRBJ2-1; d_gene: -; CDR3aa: CASSDGLRSSYNEQFF; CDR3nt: TGCGCCAGCAGCGATGGACTGAGGAGCTCCTACAATGAGCAGTTCTTC
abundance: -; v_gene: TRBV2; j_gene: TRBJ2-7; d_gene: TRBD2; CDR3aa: CASTLTGGSYEQYF; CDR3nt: TGTGCCAGCACCCTTACGGGGGGTTCCTACGAGCAGTACTTC
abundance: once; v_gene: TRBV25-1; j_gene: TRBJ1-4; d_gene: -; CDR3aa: CASSVLEKLFF; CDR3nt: TGTGCCAGCAGTGTACTCGAAAAACTGTTTTTT
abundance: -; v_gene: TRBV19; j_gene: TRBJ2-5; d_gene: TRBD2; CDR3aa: CASSVTSGETQYF; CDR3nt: TGTGCCAGTAGTGTGACTAGCGGGGAGACCCAGTACTTC
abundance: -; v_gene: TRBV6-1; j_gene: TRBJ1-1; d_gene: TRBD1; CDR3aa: CASSEATGGLVGEAFF; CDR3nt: TGTGCCAGCAGTGAAGCGACAGGGGGCCTCGTGGGGGAAGCTTTCTTT
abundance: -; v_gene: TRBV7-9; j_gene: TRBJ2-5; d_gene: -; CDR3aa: CASSLGQPGETQYF; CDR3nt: TGTGCCAGCAGCTTAGGGCAGCCCGGGGAGACCCAGTACTTC
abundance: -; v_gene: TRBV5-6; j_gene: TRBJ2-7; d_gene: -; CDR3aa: CASSYRRSSYEQYF; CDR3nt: TGTGCCAGCAGCTATAGACGGAGCTCCTACGAGCAGTACTTC
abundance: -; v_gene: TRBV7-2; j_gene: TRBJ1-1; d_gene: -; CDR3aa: CASSPGVGAGRAFF; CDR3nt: TGTGCCAGCAGCCCGGGCGTGGGGGCTGGTCGAGCTTTCTTT
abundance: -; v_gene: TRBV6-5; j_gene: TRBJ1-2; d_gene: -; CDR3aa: CASSRTHWGGYTF; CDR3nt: TGTGCCAGCAGTCGGACACACTGGGGAGGCTACACCTTC
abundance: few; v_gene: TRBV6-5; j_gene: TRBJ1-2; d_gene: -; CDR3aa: CASSYRPRDGYTF; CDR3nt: TGTGCCAGCAGTTACCGCCCCAGGGATGGCTACACCTTC
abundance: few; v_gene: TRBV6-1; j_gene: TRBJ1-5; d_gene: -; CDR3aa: CASSERVVGTQPQHF; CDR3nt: TGTGCCAGCAGTGAGAGGGTGGTTGGCACTCAGCCCCAGCATTTT
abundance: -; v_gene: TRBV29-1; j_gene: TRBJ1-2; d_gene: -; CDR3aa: CSVESTGGYTF; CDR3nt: TGCAGCGTTGAGTCCACGGGTGGCTACACCTTC
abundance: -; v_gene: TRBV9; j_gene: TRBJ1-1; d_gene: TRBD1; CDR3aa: CASSEGQGPLNTEAFF; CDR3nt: TGTGCCAGCAGCGAGGGACAGGGGCCACTGAACACTGAAGCTTTCTTT
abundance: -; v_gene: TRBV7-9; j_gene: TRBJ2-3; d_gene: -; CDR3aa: CASSLGGGPRRTDTQYF; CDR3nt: TGTGCCAGCAGCTTAGGGGGGGGGCCAAGGCGGACAGATACGCAGTATTTT
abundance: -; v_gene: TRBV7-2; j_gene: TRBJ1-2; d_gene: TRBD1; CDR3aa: CASSLGARGNYGYTF; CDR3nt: TGTGCCAGCAGCTTAGGGGCCAGGGGGAACTATGGCTACACCTTC
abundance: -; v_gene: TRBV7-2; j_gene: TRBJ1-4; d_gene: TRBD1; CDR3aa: CASRRAPGQGGEKLFF; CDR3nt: TGTGCCAGCAGACGCGCCCCGGGACAGGGTGGGGAAAAACTGTTTTTT
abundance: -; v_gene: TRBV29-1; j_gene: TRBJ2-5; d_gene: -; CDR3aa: CSVVVRQETQYF; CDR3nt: TGCAGCGTTGTAGTTAGACAAGAGACCCAGTACTTC
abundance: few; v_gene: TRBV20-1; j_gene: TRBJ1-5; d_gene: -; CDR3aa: CSARTGRHF; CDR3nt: TGCAGTGCTAGAACAGGGCGGCATTTT
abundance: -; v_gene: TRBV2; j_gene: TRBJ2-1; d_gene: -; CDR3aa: CASSGDGNYNEQFF; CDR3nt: TGTGCCAGCTCAGGGGACGGGAACTACAATGAGCAGTTCTTC
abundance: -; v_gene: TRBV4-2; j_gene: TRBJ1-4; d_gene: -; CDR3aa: CASSRRTGRTNEKLFF; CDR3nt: TGTGCCAGCAGCCGTCGAACAGGGAGAACTAATGAAAAACTGTTTTTT
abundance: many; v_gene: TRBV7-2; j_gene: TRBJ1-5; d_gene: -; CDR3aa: CASSLSGNQPQHF; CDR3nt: TGTGCCAGCAGCTTGAGTGGCAATCAGCCCCAGCATTTT
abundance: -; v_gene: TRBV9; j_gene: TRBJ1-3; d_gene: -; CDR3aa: CASSSTIAVGGNTIYF; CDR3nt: TGTGCCAGCAGCTCCACGATTGCAGTGGGCGGAAACACCATATATTTT
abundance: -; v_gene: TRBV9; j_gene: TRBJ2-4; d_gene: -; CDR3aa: CASSPPKPKNIQYF; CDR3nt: TGTGCCAGCAGCCCCCCCAAGCCCAAAAACATTCAGTACTTC
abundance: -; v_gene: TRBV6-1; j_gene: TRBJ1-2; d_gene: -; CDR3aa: CASSELSRTNYGYTF; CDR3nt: TGTGCCAGCAGTGAACTCAGTCGGACAAACTATGGCTACACCTTC
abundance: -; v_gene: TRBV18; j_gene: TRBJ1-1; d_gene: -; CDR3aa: CASSPGQLNTEAFF; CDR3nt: TGTGCCAGCTCACCAGGACAGTTAAACACTGAAGCTTTCTTT
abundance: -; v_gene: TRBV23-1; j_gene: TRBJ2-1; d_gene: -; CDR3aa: CASSQSLRTASYNEQFF; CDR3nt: TGCGCCAGCAGTCAATCGCTTCGGACAGCTTCCTACAATGAGCAGTTCTTC
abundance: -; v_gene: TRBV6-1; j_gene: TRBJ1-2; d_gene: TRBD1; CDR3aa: CASSEFGTGNYGYTF; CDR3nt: TGTGCCAGCAGTGAATTCGGGACAGGGAATTATGGCTACACCTTC
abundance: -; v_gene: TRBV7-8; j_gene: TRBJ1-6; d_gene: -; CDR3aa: CASSKTELFDSPLHF; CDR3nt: TGTGCCAGCAGCAAGACAGAACTTTTTGATTCACCCCTCCACTTT
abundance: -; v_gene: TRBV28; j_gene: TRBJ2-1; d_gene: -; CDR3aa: CASSPQNEQFF; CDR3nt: TGTGCCAGCAGTCCACAGAATGAGCAGTTCTTC
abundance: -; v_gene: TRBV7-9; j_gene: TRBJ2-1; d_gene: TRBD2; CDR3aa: CASSLGAGGILNEQFF; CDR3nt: TGTGCCAGCAGCTTAGGGGCGGGAGGGATCCTAAATGAGCAGTTCTTC
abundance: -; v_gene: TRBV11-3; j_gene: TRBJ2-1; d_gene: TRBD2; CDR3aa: CASSLDSGGSYNEQFF; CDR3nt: TGTGCCAGCAGCTTAGATAGCGGGGGATCCTACAATGAGCAGTTCTTC